This T cell receptor (beta chain) is from a study of blood T cells in healthy people across ages (dated by TCRdb to between 2014 and 2016). Concerning the study at large: Template switching captured roughly one uniquely barcoded TCR beta cDNA molecule per two T cells in model experiments. Two additional independent replicas of 1 million unique cDNA reads from the same blood draw were analyzed for two donors (one aged 18 to 30 and one aged 80 or older). To track age-related changes in TCR beta repertoire diversity, the study relied on deep sequencing normalized with unique cDNA molecular identifiers. The donors were split into four age groups: young (average 16 years), middle-aged (more than 35), aged (more than 55) and long-lived (approximately 80). The full study reports these points: Observed TCR beta diversity per million T cells fell roughly linearly with age, and a significant reduction was already apparent by age about 36. Estimates of total diversity based on one million sequenced T cells were regarded as lower bounds and as underestimates. Since profiling was done on bulk unsorted PBMCs, naive and antigen-experienced compartments could not be conclusively compared. There was a strong correlation between observed TCR beta diversity and the percentage of naive T cells measured by flow cytometry. Because donor CMV infection status was unknown, age-related changes in expanded clonotypes were potentially confounded. Compared with the aged group, more naive CD4+ T cells, fewer expanded clones and increased TCR diversity were shown by the long-lived group, suggesting age selection.

This clonotype was observed a handful of times. Which antigen it targets is not known. Within one base of it there is no much larger clone, and no base qualities were kept. The donors were roughly 39 Caucasian individuals from Russia, aged roughly 6 to 100 years, who were systemically healthy. Around 9.9 milliliters of peripheral blood were collected from each donor into EDTA-treated Vacutainer tubes. Ficoll-Paque density-gradient centrifugation was used to isolate PBMCs, with at least 6 million per sample. Total RNA was extracted from PBMCs with Trizol reagent, with at least 6 micrograms obtained per sample. The percentages of naive CD45RAhigh/CD27high T cells were determined by flow cytometry on a PBMC aliquot from every donor. Measured from the cysteine to the phenylalanine, the CDR3 is 11 residues long. Only the CDR3 region is kept as DNA, spanning 33 bases read in frame from base 1. V loses 6 bases of germline sequence and J loses 6 bases, and the interval between the two ends is 8 bases.

Library preparation was by 5' RACE. The instrument was an Illumina HiSeq 2500. The second PCR ran for roughly 7 to 12 cycles and used a J-beta primer mix along with a sample-barcoded 5' primer. Each TCR beta cDNA molecule received a unique molecular identifier from a template-switch 5' adaptor carrying 12 random nucleotides. At least 2.5 million CDR3-containing paired-end reads were obtained from each sample. All of the RNA was converted into first-strand cDNA using the Mint cDNA synthesis kit, with a TRBC-specific oligonucleotide serving as the primer. Following uracil-DNA glycosylase treatment, a first 18-cycle PCR with universal primers M1SS and BC2_uni_R was performed on all cDNA. The paper's processing steps were these. Each sample was normalized by randomly selecting 1 million high-quality reads, each carrying a distinct molecular identifier. Reads sharing molecular identifiers were discarded rather than binned into consensus sequences. MiTCR, with a Q25 quality threshold and the strictest error-elimination algorithm, was used for CDR3 identification, clonotype clustering and error correction. A nonparametric unseen species model using Euler transformation provided a lower-bound estimate of total TCR beta diversity. In-frame beta chains were kept once TCRdb had trimmed the public reads at Q25 with fastp and called clones with MiXCR. Each entry merges the rows of one CDR3 protein and shows their most common DNA and genes. TCRdb's processing, not the authors', yielded these V and J calls. The sample table records 600,000 to 850,000 distinct CDR3 sequences; approximately 25% of these occur just once. The ten largest make up under 10% of the sample.

A further study also used this sample, focusing on T cells of mothers and their children. That second report states: Donors were nine systemically healthy Caucasian individuals: three mothers and their six children. cDNA synthesis used all of the extracted RNA, with 1.5 ug of RNA in each 15 ul reaction. In the second PCR, the M1S primer added sample barcodes and 2-4 random nucleotides. Each mother yielded over 10 million TCR beta CDR3 reads and each child 3 million or so reads. Thymic selection similarly shapes TCR recombination output in related and unrelated pairs, with minor effect from inherited differences. Normalized repertoire overlap in related mother-child pairs was always slightly higher than in unrelated mother-child pairs, but the difference was never significant. No persistent microchimeric T cell clones were found, with a detection sensitivity of 85 to 100 clones per million clonotypes. In the study, deep NGS was used to compare the TCR beta repertoires of mothers and children, and features distinguishing related mother-child pairs from unrelated individuals were sought. On average, the children were around 11 +/- 4 years old, while the mothers were 40 +/- 4 years old. After adapters were ligated using NEBNext reagents, the libraries underwent 100+100 nt paired-end sequencing on an Illumina HiSeq 2000. Mother and child libraries were prepared a month apart and sequenced in separate runs to prevent cross-contamination. For each donor, somewhere between about 450,000 and 2,200,000 distinct TCR beta clonotypes were identified. Naive TCR beta clonotypes were estimated from low-frequency clonotypes matched to each donor's FACS-determined naive share, without sorting.

The rearranged segments are TRBV12-3 or TRBV12-4 and TRBJ2-5; no D gene call is confident. The sequencing sample was made of blood. This TCR was sampled from a boy younger than 18 in good health. The nucleotides read TGTGCCAGCAGATCTGGGCAGACCCAGTACTTC. Its protein product is CASRSGQTQYF.